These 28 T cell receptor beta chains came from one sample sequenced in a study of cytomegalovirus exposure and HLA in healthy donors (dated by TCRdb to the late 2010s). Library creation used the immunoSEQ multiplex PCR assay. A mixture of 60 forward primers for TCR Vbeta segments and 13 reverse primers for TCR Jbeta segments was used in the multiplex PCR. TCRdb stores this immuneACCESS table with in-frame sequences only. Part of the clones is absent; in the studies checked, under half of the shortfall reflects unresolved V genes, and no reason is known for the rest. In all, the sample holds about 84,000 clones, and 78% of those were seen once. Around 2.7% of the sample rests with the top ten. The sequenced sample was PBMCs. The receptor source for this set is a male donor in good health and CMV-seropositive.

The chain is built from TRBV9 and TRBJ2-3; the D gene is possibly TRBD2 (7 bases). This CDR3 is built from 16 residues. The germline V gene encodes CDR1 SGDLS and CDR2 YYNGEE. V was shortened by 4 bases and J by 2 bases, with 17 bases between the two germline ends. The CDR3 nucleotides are TGTGCCAGCAGCCCTCGGACGGGGGGCCCCACAGATACGCAGTATTTT. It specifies CASSPRTGGPTDTQYF.

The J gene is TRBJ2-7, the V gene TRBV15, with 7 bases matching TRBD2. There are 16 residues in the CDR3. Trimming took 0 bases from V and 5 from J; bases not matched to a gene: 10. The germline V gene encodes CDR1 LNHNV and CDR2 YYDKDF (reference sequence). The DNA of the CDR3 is TGTGCCACCAGCAGAGATTCGGGTAGCGGGTCTGACGAGCAGTACTTC. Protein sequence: CATSRDSGSGSDEQYF.

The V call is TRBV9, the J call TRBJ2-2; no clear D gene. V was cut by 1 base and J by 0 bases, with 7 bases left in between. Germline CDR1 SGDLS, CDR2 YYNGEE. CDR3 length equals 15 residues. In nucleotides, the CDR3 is TGTGCCAGCAGCGTAAAAGCGCCGAACACCGGGGAGCTGTTTTTT. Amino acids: CASSVKAPNTGELFF.

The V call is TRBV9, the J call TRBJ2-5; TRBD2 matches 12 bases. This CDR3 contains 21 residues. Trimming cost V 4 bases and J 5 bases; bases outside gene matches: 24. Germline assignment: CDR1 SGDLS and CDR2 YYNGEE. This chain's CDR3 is CASSLEPGTLLLAGGGETQYF. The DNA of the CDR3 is TGTGCCAGCAGCTTGGAACCCGGGACACTACTACTAGCGGGAGGTGGGGAGACCCAGTACTTC.

This CDR3 is CASSPRTGINQPQHF. The CDR3 nucleotides are TGTGCCAGTAGTCCCCGGACAGGGATCAATCAGCCCCAGCATTTT. The chain recombines TRBV19 with TRBJ1-5; 8 bases line up with TRBD1. Trimming took 5 bases from V and 3 from J; bases not matched to a gene: 6. This CDR3 comprises 15 residues. Germline V CDR1 and CDR2: LNHDA, SQIVND (reference sequence).

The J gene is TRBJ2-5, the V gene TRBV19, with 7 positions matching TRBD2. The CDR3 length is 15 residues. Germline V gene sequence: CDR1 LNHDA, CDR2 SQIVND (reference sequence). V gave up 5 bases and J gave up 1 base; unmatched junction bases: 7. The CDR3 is CASSPQRTSQETQYF. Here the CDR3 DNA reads TGTGCCAGTAGTCCTCAAAGGACTAGCCAAGAGACCCAGTACTTC.

DNA for the CDR3: TGTGCCAGCAGAAACACAGGCCCCTATGGCTACACCTTC. Its protein product is CASRNTGPYGYTF. The chain recombines TRBV9 with TRBJ1-2; D is perhaps TRBD1 (5 bases). The CDR3 loop spans 13 amino acids. V lost 5 bases and J 4 bases, leaving 12 bases between the germline ends. Germline V gene data show CDR1 as SGDLS and CDR2 as YYNGEE.

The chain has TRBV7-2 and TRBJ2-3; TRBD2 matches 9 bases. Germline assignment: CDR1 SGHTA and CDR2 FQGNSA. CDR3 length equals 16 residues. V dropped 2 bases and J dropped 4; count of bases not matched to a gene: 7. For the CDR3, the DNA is TGTGCCAGCAGCTTATTGCGCGGGAGGGGGGCAGATACGCAGTATTTT. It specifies CASSLLRGRGADTQYF.

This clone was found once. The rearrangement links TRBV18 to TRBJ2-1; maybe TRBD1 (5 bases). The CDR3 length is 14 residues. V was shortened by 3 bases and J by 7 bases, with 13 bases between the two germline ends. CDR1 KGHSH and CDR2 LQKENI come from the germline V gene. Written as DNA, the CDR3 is TGTGCCAGCTCACCTGCGACAGTTACGAATGAGCAGTTCTTC. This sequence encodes CASSPATVTNEQFF. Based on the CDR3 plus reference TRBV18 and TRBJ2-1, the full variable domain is NAGVMQNPRHLVRRRGQEARLRCSPMKGHSHVYWYRQLPEEGLKFMVYLQKENIIDESGMPKERFSAEFPKEGPSILRIQQVVRGDSAAYFCASSPATVTNEQFFGPGTRLTVL.

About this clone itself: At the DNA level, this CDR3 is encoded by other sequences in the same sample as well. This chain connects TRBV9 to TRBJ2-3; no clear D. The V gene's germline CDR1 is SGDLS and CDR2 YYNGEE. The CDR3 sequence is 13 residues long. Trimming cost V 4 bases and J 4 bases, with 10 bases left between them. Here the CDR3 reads CASSPQVADTQYF. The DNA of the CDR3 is TGTGCCAGCAGCCCCCAGGTTGCAGATACGCAGTATTTT.

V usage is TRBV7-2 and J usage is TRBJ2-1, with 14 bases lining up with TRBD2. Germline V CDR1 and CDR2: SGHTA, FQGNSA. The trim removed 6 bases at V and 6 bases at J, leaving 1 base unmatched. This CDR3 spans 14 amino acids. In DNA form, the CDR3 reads TGTGCCAGCAGGGGACTAGCGGGAGTCAATGAGCAGTTCTTC. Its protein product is CASRGLAGVNEQFF.

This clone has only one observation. The CDR3 loop reads CASSYQTSGTRGEQFF. Written as DNA, the CDR3 is TGCGCCAGCAGCTACCAAACTAGCGGCACACGTGGTGAGCAGTTCTTC. The chain carries TRBV5-1 and TRBJ2-1; 8 bases match TRBD2. The CDR3 length is 16 residues. Germline lookup yields CDR1 SGHRS and CDR2 YFSETQ. Unmatched junction bases numbered 14, after V lost 3 bases and J lost 9 bases.

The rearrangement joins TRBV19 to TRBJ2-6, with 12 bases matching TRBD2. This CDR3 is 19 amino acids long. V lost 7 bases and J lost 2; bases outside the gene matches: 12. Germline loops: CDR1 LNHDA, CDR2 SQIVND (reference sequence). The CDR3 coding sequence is TGTGCCAGTACGACCTCTCGACTAGCGGGAGTAGCTGGGGCCAACGTCCTGACTTTC. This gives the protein CASTTSRLAGVAGANVLTF.

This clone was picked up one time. The CDR3 loop is CASSVSSPPDTQYF. DNA of the CDR3: TGTGCCAGCAGTGTTTCTAGCCCACCAGATACGCAGTATTTT. The chain recombines TRBV2 with TRBJ2-3; TRBD2 might be the D (5 bases). Germline V CDR1 and CDR2: SNHLY, FYNNEI. This CDR3 spans 14 amino acids. Trimming removed 4 bases at V and 4 bases at J, with 12 bases between.

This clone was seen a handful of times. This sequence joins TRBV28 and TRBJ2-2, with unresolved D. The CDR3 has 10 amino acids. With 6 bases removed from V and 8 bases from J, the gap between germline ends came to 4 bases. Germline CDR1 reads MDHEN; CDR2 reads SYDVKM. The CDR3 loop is CASRRGELFF. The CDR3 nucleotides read TGTGCCAGCAGGAGAGGGGAGCTGTTTTTT. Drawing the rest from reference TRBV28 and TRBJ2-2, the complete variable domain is DVKVTQSSRYLVKRTGEKVFLECVQDMDHENMFWYRQDPGLGLRLIYFSYDVKMKEKGDIPEGYSVSREKKERFSLILESASTNQTSMYLCASRRGELFFGEGSRLTVL.

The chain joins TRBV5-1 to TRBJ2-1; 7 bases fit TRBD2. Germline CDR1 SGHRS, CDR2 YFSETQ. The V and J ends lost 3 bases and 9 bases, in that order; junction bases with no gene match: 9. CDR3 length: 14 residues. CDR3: CASSSGEGLGEQFF. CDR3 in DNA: TGCGCCAGCAGCTCTGGGGAGGGGCTCGGTGAGCAGTTCTTC.

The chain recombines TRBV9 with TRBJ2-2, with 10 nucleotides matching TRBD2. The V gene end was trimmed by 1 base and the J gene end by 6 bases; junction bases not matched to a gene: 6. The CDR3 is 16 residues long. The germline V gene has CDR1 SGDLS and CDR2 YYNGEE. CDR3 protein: CASSVTSGTWAGELFF. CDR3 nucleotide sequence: TGTGCCAGCAGCGTAACTAGCGGGACTTGGGCCGGGGAGCTGTTTTTT.

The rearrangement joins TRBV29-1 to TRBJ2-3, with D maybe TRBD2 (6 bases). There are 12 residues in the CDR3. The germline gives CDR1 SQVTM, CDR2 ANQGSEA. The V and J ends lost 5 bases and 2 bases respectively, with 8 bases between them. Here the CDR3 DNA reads TGCAGCGTTACGGGGGTCACAGATACGCAGTATTTT. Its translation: CSVTGVTDTQYF.

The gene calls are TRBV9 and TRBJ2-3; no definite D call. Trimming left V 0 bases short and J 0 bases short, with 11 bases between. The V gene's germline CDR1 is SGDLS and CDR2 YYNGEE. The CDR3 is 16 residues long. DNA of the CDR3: TGTGCCAGCAGCGTAGGTGTCGGTACTAGCACAGATACGCAGTATTTT. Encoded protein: CASSVGVGTSTDTQYF.

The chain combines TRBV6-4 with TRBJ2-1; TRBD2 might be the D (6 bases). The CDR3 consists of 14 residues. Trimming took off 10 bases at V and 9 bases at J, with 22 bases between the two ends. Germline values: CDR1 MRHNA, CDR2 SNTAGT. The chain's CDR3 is CATARDSSIGEQFF. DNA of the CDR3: TGTGCCACCGCCCGGGACTCCTCTATCGGTGAGCAGTTCTTC.

CDR3 in DNA: TGTGCCAGCAGTTTGAGTCAGGGGGCCTGGGAGCAGTACTTC. Translation: CASSLSQGAWEQYF. V and J are TRBV28 and TRBJ2-5, with 8 bases aligning to TRBD1. J was trimmed by 11 bases and V by 3 bases; bases with no gene match: 11. Germline CDR1 reads MDHEN; CDR2 reads SYDVKM. This CDR3 is 14 amino acids long. Variable domain in full (rest from reference TRBV28 and TRBJ2-5): DVKVTQSSRYLVKRTGEKVFLECVQDMDHENMFWYRQDPGLGLRLIYFSYDVKMKEKGDIPEGYSVSREKKERFSLILESASTNQTSMYLCASSLSQGAWEQYFGPGTRLLVL.

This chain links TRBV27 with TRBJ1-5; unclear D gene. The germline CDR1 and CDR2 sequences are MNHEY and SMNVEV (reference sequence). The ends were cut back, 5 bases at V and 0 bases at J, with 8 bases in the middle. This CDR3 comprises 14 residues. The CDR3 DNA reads TGTGCCAGCAGTACCCTCTATAGCAATCAGCCCCAGCATTTT. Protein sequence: CASSTLYSNQPQHF.

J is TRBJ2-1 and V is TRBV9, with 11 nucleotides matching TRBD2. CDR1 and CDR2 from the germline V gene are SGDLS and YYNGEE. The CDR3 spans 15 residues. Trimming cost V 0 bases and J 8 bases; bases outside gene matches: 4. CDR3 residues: CASSVGLAGRDEQFF. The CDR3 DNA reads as TGTGCCAGCAGCGTAGGACTAGCGGGAAGGGATGAGCAGTTCTTC.

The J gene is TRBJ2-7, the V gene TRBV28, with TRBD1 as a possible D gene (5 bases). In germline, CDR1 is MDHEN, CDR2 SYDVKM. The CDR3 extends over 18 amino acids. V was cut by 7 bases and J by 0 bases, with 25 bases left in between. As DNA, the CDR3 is TGTGCCAGCAAGGTCGCCTTCCCCAAGGGGAAAAGCTCCTACGAGCAGTACTTC. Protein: CASKVAFPKGKSSYEQYF.

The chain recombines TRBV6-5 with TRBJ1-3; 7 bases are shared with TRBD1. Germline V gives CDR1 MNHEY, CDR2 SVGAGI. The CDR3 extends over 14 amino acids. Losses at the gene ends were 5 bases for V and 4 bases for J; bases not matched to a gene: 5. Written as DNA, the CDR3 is TGTGCCAGCAGTCATACAGGGGCCGGAAACACCATATATTTT. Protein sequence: CASSHTGAGNTIYF.

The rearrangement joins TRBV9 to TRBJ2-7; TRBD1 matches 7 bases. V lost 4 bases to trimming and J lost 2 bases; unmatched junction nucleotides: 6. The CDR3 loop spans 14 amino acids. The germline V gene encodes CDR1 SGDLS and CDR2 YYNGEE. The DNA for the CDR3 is TGTGCCAGCAGCCCAAGAGACAGGGCCTACGAGCAGTACTTC. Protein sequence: CASSPRDRAYEQYF. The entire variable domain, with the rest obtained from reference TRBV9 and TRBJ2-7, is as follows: DSGVTQTPKHLITATGQRVTLRCSPRSGDLSVYWYQQSLDQGLQFLIQYYNGEERAKGNILERFSAQQFPDLHSELNLSSLELGDSALYFCASSPRDRAYEQYFGPGTRLTVT.

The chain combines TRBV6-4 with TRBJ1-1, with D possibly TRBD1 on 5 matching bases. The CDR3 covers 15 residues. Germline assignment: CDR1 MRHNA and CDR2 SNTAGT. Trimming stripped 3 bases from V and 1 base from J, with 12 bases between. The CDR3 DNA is TGTGCCAGCAGTGAGTCACAGGACCCGAACACTGAAGCTTTCTTT. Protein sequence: CASSESQDPNTEAFF.

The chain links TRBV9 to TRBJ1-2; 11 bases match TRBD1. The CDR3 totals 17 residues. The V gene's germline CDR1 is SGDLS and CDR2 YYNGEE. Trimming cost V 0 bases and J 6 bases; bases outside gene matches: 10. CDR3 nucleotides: TGTGCCAGCAGCGTAGCGGGGACAGGGGGTTTTGTCGATGGCTACACCTTC. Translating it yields CASSVAGTGGFVDGYTF.